This entry lists 4 T cell receptor beta chains sequenced from one sample in a study of blood T cell repertoires in COVID-19. Repertoires were generated with immunoSEQ multiplex PCR, while TCRdb's copy carries only in-frame clones and drops some. The table lists 130,000 to 150,000 clones, 79% of them singletons. The sequenced sample was peripheral blood. These receptor sequences come from a woman in her 70s with COVID-19, enrolled during active disease.

V and J are TRBV19 and TRBJ1-3, with 7 bases fitting TRBD1. Germline V gene data show CDR1 as LNHDA and CDR2 as SQIVND (reference sequence). There are 16 residues in the CDR3. The junction had 12 bases not matched to a gene; V was cut back by 7 bases and J by 3 bases. The CDR3 is CASTSRLTGSGNTIYF. Written as DNA, the CDR3 is TGTGCCAGTACCTCCCGCCTGACAGGGAGTGGAAACACCATATATTTT.

The CDR3 DNA is TGTGCCAGCAGTTTCATGAGAGAAAAACTGTTTTTT. Translated, it gives CASSFMREKLFF. This rearrangement joins TRBV28 to TRBJ1-4, with unresolved D. Germline V gene data show CDR1 as MDHEN and CDR2 as SYDVKM. CDR3 length: 12 amino acids. The ends were cut back, 3 bases at V and 8 bases at J, with 7 bases in the middle.

CDR3 sequence reads: CASSTIPGGQGIPQYF. Here the CDR3 DNA reads TGTGCCAGCAGCACGATCCCAGGGGGACAGGGGATTCCGCAGTACTTC. The chain combines TRBV11-1 with TRBJ2-7, with TRBD1 matching 10 bases. The V segment lost 5 bases and the J segment 9 bases; nucleotides outside the gene matches: 16. The CDR3 totals 16 residues. Germline lookup yields CDR1 SGHAT and CDR2 FQDESV (reference sequence).

The genes are TRBV27 and TRBJ2-5, with 7 bases identical to TRBD1. Trimming took 4 bases from V and 3 from J; bases not matched to a gene: 5. Germline V gives CDR1 MNHEY, CDR2 SMNVEV (reference sequence). The length of the CDR3 is 14 residues. The CDR3 DNA reads TGTGCCAGCAGTTCAACCGGGACAGAAGAGACCCAGTACTTC. Its protein product is CASSSTGTEETQYF.